Listed below are T cell receptor beta chains from one sample, sequenced in a study of identical twins. MiXCR, applied by TCRdb to the 5' RACE reads, yields one record per CDR3 protein. The table shows 200,000 to 250,000 distinct CDR3 sequences, with around 6.5% occurring only once. These data were also reused for a study on T cells expressing NK-cell markers.

The sequencing sample was made of CD8+ T cells sorted from blood. These receptors were taken from a young woman in good health. The CDR3 runs from the conserved cysteine through the conserved F or W. The D gene is left open where the match is weak. The listing skips clone size in some rows; elsewhere it reads once, few, many or a size class.

TRBJ2-3,TRBV20-1,NA,few,CSARGEAGTDTQYF,TGCAGTGCTAGGGGGGAGGCGGGGACAGATACGCAGTATTTT
TRBJ2-7,TRBV20-1,TRBD1,few,CSAGPGQGRESYEQYF,TGCAGTGCTGGCCCGGGACAGGGACGAGAATCCTACGAGCAGTACTTC
TRBJ2-7,TRBV20-1,TRBD2,many,CSARSPDSGRSSYEQYF,TGCAGTGCACGTTCACCGGATAGCGGGAGGAGCTCCTACGAGCAGTACTTC
TRBJ2-2,TRBV11-2,NA,few,CASSPGMGEWGELFF,TGTGCCAGCAGCCCGGGGATGGGAGAGTGGGGGGAGCTGTTTTTT
TRBJ2-1,TRBV7-9,TRBD2,many,CASSLRTSGVDNEQFF,TGTGCCAGCAGCTTACGCACTAGCGGGGTAGACAATGAGCAGTTCTTC
TRBJ2-1,TRBV6-2/TRBV6-3,NA,NA,CASSYFRRGYNEQFF,TGTGCCAGCAGTTACTTCCGTCGGGGCTACAATGAGCAGTTCTTC
TRBJ2-1,TRBV11-1,NA,many,CASSHPSAVFSYNEQFF,TGTGCCAGCAGCCACCCTAGCGCGGTGTTTTCCTACAATGAGCAGTTCTTC
TRBJ2-1,TRBV6-2/TRBV6-3,NA,NA,CASSYGEGRQFF,TGTGCCAGCAGTTACGGAGAGGGTCGGCAGTTCTTC
TRBJ1-2,TRBV5-5,NA,NA,CASSLAYWVIGYTF,TGTGCCAGCAGCTTGGCTTACTGGGTAATTGGCTACACCTTC
TRBJ1-1,TRBV6-2/TRBV6-3,NA,many,CASSYSNTEAFF,TGTGCCAGCAGTTACAGCAACACTGAAGCTTTCTTT
TRBJ2-3,TRBV25-1,NA,NA,CASNLGPDTQYF,TGTGCCAGCAATCTGGGGCCAGATACGCAGTATTTT
TRBJ2-7,TRBV29-1,NA,few,CSIWVSSYEQYF,TGCAGCATATGGGTAAGCTCCTACGAGCAGTACTTC
TRBJ2-3,TRBV5-1,NA,NA,CASSLNGERDTQYF,TGCGCCAGCAGCTTGAACGGGGAAAGGGATACGCAGTATTTT
TRBJ1-2,TRBV29-1,TRBD1,NA,CSVDSGTGGGGYTF,TGCAGCGTGGACTCCGGGACAGGGGGCGGCGGCTACACCTTC
TRBJ1-2,TRBV18,NA,NA,CASSRGKGSYGYTF,TGTGCCAGCTCACGCGGGAAAGGAAGCTATGGCTACACCTTC
TRBJ1-2,TRBV16,NA,NA,CASSQSSFYGYTF,TGTGCCAGCAGCCAATCGAGCTTCTATGGCTACACCTTC
TRBJ2-3,TRBV7-9,NA,many,CASSRTSDTQYF,TGTGCCAGCAGCCGCACCTCAGATACGCAGTATTTT
TRBJ2-7,TRBV9,NA,few,CASSVVKGHEQYF,TGTGCCAGCAGCGTAGTAAAGGGCCACGAGCAGTACTTC
TRBJ2-1,TRBV10-1,TRBD1,few,CASSPGTGTDEQFF,TGCGCCAGCAGCCCGGGGACAGGGACTGATGAGCAGTTCTTC